Listed below are T cell receptor beta chains from one sample, sequenced in a study of T cells after yellow fever vaccination. TCRdb reprocessed the 5' RACE reads via MiXCR and lists one record per CDR3 protein. Here the sample spans approximately 74,000 distinct CDR3 sequences, roughly 6.9% being singletons. The input for sequencing was CD8+ T cells sorted from PBMCs, taken less than 6 days after the first yellow fever vaccination. Receptor source: a man younger than 30 who received the YFV17D yellow fever vaccine. CDR3s include the opening cysteine and the closing phenylalanine or tryptophan. A D gene is named only where the DNA matches it firmly. Size is stated for part of the rows, as once, few or many counts, or as a class when the clone is expanded.

clone_size,d_call,j_call,v_call,cdr3_aa,cdr3_nt
few,-,TRBJ2-1,TRBV6-2/TRBV6-3,CASSIAVGQFF,TGTGCCAGCAGTATAGCGGTAGGGCAGTTCTTC
few,TRBD2,TRBJ2-5,TRBV4-3,CASSQDPTGTSGGAWETQYF,TGCGCCAGCAGCCAAGACCCCACCGGGACTAGCGGGGGGGCATGGGAGACCCAGTACTTC
many,-,TRBJ2-2,TRBV5-1,CASSYNTGELFF,TGCGCCAGCAGCTATAACACCGGGGAGCTGTTTTTT
few,TRBD1,TRBJ1-1,TRBV6-5,CASSYDRAPTVSNTEAFF,TGTGCCAGCAGTTACGACAGGGCCCCTACAGTATCGAACACTGAAGCTTTCTTT
many,-,TRBJ1-3,TRBV4-1,CASARVSGNTIYF,TGCGCCAGCGCCAGGGTCTCCGGAAACACCATATATTTT
many,-,TRBJ1-3,TRBV25-1,CASSTVSGNTIYF,TGTGCCAGTTCGACAGTCTCTGGAAACACCATATATTTT
many,-,TRBJ2-5,TRBV12-3/TRBV12-4,CASRGDSGLPETQYF,TGTGCCAGCAGGGGAGACAGCGGGCTTCCAGAGACCCAGTACTTC
-,-,TRBJ2-6,TRBV4-1,CASSLRHSGANVLTF,TGCGCCAGCAGCTTGCGACACTCTGGGGCCAACGTCCTGACTTTC
-,-,TRBJ2-3,TRBV4-1,CASSHLPEGWQRGTDTQYF,TGCGCCAGCAGCCACCTTCCAGAGGGATGGCAAAGGGGCACAGATACGCAGTATTTT
many,TRBD2,TRBJ2-1,TRBV6-2/TRBV6-3,CASGTRIYNEQFF,TGTGCCAGCGGGACTAGGATTTACAATGAGCAGTTCTTC
-,TRBD2,TRBJ2-1,TRBV4-1,CASSQAPGGSSYNEQFF,TGCGCCAGCAGCCAAGCCCCGGGAGGGAGCTCCTACAATGAGCAGTTCTTC
few,-,TRBJ1-3,TRBV7-9,CASSPPRGDSGNTIYF,TGTGCCAGCAGCCCGCCGCGAGGGGACTCTGGAAACACCATATATTTT
few,-,TRBJ2-2,TRBV5-4,CASSPLDGQHAGELFF,TGTGCCAGCAGCCCGTTAGACGGCCAGCACGCCGGGGAGCTGTTTTTT
many,-,TRBJ2-7,TRBV6-2/TRBV6-3,CASSTGRDPYEQYF,TGTGCCAGCAGCACTGGACGGGACCCCTACGAGCAGTACTTC
many,-,TRBJ1-1,TRBV27,CASSVRQRNTEAFF,TGTGCCAGCAGTGTAAGACAGAGGAACACTGAAGCTTTCTTT
few,-,TRBJ1-5,TRBV7-8,CASSYGAQPQHF,TGTGCCAGCAGTTACGGGGCTCAGCCCCAGCATTTT
few,-,TRBJ2-5,TRBV27,CASSLSRGQSQETQYF,TGTGCCAGCAGTTTATCGAGAGGCCAGAGCCAAGAGACCCAGTACTTC
few,TRBD2,TRBJ2-1,TRBV4-1,CASSQGGTSGVNEQFF,TGCGCCAGCAGCCAAGGTGGGACTAGCGGGGTTAATGAGCAGTTCTTC
-,TRBD1,TRBJ2-7,TRBV13,CASSEQGSGEQYF,TGTGCCAGCAGCGAACAGGGGTCTGGGGAGCAGTACTTC
few,TRBD2,TRBJ2-1,TRBV3-1,CASSDLAGGHEQFF,TGTGCCAGCAGCGACCTAGCGGGGGGCCATGAGCAGTTCTTC
-,TRBD2,TRBJ2-3,TRBV7-8,CASSRFPGLAVDTQYF,TGTGCCAGCAGCCGTTTCCCGGGACTAGCGGTAGATACGCAGTATTTT
many,-,TRBJ2-3,TRBV5-6,CASSWGGPTDTQYF,TGTGCCAGCAGCTGGGGGGGCCCCACAGATACGCAGTATTTT
many,-,TRBJ1-6,TRBV4-1,CASSQEGGSYNSPLHF,TGCGCCAGCAGCCAAGAGGGGGGCTCCTATAATTCACCCCTCCACTTT
few,-,TRBJ2-3,TRBV11-2,CASSLDGEGTDTQYF,TGTGCCAGCAGCTTAGACGGGGAAGGCACAGATACGCAGTATTTT